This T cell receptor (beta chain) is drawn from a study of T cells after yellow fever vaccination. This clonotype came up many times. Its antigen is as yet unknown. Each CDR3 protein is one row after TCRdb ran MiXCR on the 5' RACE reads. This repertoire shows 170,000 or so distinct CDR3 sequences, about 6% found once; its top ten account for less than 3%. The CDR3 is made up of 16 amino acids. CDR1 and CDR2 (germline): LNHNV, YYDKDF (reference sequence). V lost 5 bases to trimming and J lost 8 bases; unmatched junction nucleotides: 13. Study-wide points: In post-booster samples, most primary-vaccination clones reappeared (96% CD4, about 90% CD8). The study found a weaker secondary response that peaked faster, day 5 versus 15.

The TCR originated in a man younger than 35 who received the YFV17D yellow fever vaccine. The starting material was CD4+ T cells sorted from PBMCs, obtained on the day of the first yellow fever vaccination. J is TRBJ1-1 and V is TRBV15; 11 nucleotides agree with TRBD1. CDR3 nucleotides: TGTGCCACCAGCCCAGGAGCCGGGACAGGGGGTACAGAAGCTTTCTTT. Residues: CATSPGAGTGGTEAFF.